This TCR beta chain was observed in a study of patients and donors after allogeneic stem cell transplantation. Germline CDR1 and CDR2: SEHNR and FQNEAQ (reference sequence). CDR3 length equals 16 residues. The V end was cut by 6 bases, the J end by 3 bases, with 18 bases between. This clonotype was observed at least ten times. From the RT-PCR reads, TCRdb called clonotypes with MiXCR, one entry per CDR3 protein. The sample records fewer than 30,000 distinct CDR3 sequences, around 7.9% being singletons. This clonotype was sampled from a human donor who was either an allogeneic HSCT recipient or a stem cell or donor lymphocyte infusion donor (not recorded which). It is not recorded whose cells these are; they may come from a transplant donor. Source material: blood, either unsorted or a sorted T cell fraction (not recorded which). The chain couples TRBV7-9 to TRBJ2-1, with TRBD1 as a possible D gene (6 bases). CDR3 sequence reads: CASSQGDRSFYNEQFF. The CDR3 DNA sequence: TGTGCCAGCAGTCAGGGCGACAGGTCTTTCTACAATGAGCAGTTCTTC.